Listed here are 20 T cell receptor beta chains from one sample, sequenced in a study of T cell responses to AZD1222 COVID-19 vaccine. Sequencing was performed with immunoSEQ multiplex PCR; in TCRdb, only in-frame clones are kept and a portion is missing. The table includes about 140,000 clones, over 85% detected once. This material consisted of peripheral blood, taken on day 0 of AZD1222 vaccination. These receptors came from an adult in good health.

In DNA form, the CDR3 reads TGCGCCAGCAGTGAGTCCTCAACACACGCGAACACCGGGGAGCTGTTTTTT. Protein: CASSESSTHANTGELFF. The chain has TRBV10-2 and TRBJ2-2; no clear D gene. CDR1 and CDR2 from the germline V gene are WSHSY and SAAADI. The CDR3 extends over 17 amino acids. Trimming left V 0 bases short and J 0 bases short, with 11 bases between.

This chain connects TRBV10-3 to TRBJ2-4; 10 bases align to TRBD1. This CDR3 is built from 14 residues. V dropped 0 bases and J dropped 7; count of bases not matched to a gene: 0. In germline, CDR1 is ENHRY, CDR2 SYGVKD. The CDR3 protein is CAISESGQGNIQYF. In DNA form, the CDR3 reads TGTGCCATCAGTGAGTCGGGACAGGGGAACATTCAGTACTTC.

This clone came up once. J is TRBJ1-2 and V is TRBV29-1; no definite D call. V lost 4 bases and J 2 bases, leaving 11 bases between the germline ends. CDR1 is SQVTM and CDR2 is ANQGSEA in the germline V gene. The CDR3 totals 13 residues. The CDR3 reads CSVVGQENYGYTF. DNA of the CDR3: TGCAGCGTTGTCGGGCAAGAAAACTATGGCTACACCTTC.

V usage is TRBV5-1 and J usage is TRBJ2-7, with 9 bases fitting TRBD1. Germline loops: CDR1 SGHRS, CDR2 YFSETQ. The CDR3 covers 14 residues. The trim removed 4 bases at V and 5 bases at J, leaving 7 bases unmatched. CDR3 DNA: TGCGCCAGCAGCCTCCGGGACAGGGTCGACGAGCAGTACTTC. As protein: CASSLRDRVDEQYF.

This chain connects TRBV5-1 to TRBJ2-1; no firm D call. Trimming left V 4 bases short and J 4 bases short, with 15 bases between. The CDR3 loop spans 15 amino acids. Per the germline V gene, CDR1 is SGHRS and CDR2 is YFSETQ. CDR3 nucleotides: TGCGCCAGCAGCCAAGGTGGAGCACCTTACAATGAGCAGTTCTTC. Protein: CASSQGGAPYNEQFF.

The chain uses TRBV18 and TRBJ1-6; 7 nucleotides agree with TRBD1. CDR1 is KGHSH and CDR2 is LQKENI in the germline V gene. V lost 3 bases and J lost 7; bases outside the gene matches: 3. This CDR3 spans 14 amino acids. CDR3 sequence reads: CASSPQGQNSPLHF. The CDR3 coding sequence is TGTGCCAGCTCACCCCAGGGACAGAATTCACCCCTCCACTTT.

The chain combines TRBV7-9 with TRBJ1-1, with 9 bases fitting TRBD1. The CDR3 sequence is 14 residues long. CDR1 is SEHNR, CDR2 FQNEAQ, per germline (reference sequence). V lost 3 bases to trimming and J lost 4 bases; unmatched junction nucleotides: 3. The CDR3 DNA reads TGTGCCAGCAGCTTCTCGGGACAGGGCACTGAAGCTTTCTTT. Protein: CASSFSGQGTEAFF.

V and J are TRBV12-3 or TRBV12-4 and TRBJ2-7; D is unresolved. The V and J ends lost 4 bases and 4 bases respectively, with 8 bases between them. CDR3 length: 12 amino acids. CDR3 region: CASSSTVYEQYF. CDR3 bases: TGTGCCAGCAGTTCAACAGTTTACGAGCAGTACTTC.

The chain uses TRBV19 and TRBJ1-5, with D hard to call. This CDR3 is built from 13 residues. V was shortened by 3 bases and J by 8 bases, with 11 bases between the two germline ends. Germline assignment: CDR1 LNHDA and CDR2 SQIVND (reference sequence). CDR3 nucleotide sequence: TGTGCCAGTAGTATCGAGAGGGCCAAGCCCCAGCATTTT. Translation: CASSIERAKPQHF.

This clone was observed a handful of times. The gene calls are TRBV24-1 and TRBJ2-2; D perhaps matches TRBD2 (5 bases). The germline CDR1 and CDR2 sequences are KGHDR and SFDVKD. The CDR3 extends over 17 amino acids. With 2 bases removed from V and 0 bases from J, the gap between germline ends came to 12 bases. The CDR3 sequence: CATSDSGSGTNTGELFF. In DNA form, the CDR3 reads TGTGCCACCAGTGATTCCGGATCGGGGACGAACACCGGGGAGCTGTTTTTT.

In DNA form, the CDR3 reads TGCAGCGGGACAACCACCTACGAGCAGTACTTC. This translates into CSGTTTYEQYF. The rearrangement uses TRBV29-1 and TRBJ2-7, with D maybe TRBD1 (5 bases). The CDR3 is 11 amino acids. CDR1 SQVTM and CDR2 ANQGSEA come from the germline V gene. The V and J ends lost 7 bases and 2 bases respectively, with 9 bases between them.

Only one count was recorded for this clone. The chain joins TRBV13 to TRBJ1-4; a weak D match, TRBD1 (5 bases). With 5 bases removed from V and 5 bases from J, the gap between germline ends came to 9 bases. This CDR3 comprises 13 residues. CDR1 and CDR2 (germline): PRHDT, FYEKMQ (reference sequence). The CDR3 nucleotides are TGTGCCAGCAGCCCGGGACGGAATGAAAAACTGTTTTTT. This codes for CASSPGRNEKLFF.

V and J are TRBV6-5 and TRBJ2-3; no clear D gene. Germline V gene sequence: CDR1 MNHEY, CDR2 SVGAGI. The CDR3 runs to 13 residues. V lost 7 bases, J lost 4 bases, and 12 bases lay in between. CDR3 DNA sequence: TGTGCCAGCAACATGAACTCCGCAGATACGCAGTATTTT. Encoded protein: CASNMNSADTQYF.

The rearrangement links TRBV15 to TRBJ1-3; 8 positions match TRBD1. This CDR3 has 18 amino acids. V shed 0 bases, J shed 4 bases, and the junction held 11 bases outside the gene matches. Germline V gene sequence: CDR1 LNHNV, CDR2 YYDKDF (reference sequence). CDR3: CATSRDLGTGRKGNTIYF. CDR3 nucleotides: TGTGCCACCAGCAGAGATCTAGGGACAGGACGTAAGGGAAACACCATATATTTT.

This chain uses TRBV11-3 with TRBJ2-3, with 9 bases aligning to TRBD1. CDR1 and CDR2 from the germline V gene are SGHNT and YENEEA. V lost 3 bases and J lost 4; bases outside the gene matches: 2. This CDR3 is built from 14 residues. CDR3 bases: TGTGCCAGCAGCTTTACAGGGGGCGCAGATACGCAGTATTTT. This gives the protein CASSFTGGADTQYF. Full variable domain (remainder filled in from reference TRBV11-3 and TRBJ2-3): EAGVVQSPRYKIIEKKQPVAFWCNPISGHNTLYWYLQNLGQGPELLIRYENEEAVDDSQLPKDRFSAERLKGVDSTLKIQPAELGDSAVYLCASSFTGGADTQYFGPGTRLTVL.

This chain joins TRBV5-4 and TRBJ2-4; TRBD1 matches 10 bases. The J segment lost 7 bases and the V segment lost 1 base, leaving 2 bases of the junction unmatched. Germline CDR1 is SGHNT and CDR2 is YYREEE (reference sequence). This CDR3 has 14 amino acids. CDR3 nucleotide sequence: TGTGCCAGCAGCTTGTGGGGACAGGGGAACATTCAGTACTTC. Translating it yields CASSLWGQGNIQYF.

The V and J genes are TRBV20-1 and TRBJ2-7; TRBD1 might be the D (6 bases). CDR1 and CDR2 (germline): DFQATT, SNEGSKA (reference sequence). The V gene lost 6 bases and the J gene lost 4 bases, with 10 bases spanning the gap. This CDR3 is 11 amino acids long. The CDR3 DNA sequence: TGCAGTGCGCCGACAGGTTACGAGCAGTACTTC. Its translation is CSAPTGYEQYF.

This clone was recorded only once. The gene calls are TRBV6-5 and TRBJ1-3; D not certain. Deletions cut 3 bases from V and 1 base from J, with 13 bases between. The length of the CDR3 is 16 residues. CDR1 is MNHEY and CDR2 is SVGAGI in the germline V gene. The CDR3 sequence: CASSYLVGTSGNTIYF. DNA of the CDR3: TGTGCCAGCAGTTATTTAGTCGGCACTTCTGGAAACACCATATATTTT.

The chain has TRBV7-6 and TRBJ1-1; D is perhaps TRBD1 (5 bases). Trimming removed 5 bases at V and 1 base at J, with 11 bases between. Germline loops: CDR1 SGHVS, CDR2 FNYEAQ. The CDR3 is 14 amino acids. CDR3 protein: CASSNPTGNTEAFF. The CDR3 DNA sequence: TGTGCCAGCAGCAACCCTACAGGGAACACTGAAGCTTTCTTT.

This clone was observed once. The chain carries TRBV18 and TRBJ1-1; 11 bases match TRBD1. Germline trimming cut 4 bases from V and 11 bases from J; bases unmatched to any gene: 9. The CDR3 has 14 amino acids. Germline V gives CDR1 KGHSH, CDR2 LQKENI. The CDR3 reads CASSQNGQGASAFF. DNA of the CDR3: TGTGCCAGCTCACAAAATGGACAGGGGGCATCTGCTTTCTTT.